These 5 T cell receptor beta chains were all obtained from the same sample, sequenced in a study of regulatory T cells in long-lasting Graves disease. CDR3-region Arm-PCR and iRepertoire HTBI primers produced the TCR beta libraries. TCRdb used MiXCR to reprocess the multiplex PCR reads, holding one entry per CDR3 protein. Among 520,000 or so distinct CDR3 sequences listed, more than 10% were seen once. The time point: newly diagnosed GD, antithyroid drugs for less than 3 months. After RNA was extracted from PBMCs, the TCR library was made from it. Separately, the same data were catalogued under a study of T cells in Graves' hyperthyroidism and ophthalmopathy.

Material: peripheral blood mononuclear cells (PBMCs), obtained at new diagnosis, from a patient treated with antithyroid drugs. These receptors were taken from a woman aged 30 to 39 with Graves disease.

This clonotype has more than one count but fewer than ten. This chain links TRBV27 with TRBJ2-7; a possible D gene is TRBD2 (7 bases). This CDR3 comprises 15 residues. The germline V gene has CDR1 MNHEY and CDR2 SMNVEV (reference sequence). V lost 2 bases, J lost 5 bases, and 16 bases lay in between. CDR3 DNA: TGTGCCAGCAGTTTAAGGGGGGGACGAGGCAACGAGCAGTACTTC. Its protein product is CASSLRGGRGNEQYF.

The chain recombines TRBV6-1 with TRBJ2-2; the match to TRBD1 covers 8 bases. The CDR3 is 13 amino acids. The germline V gene has CDR1 MNHNS and CDR2 SASEGT. J was trimmed by 7 bases and V by 6 bases; bases with no gene match: 4. The CDR3 sequence is CASSWTGFGELFF. The CDR3 DNA is TGTGCCAGCAGCTGGACAGGGTTCGGGGAGCTGTTTTTT.

The sample holds many counts of this clonotype. V usage is TRBV12-3 or TRBV12-4 and J usage is TRBJ1-1; D is uncertain. There are 14 residues in the CDR3. The V gene lost 3 bases and the J gene lost 3 bases, with 11 bases spanning the gap. CDR3 in amino acids: CASSFSHRYTEAFF. The CDR3 DNA is TGTGCCAGCAGTTTTTCCCACCGGTACACTGAAGCTTTCTTT.

The chain recombines TRBV7-3 with TRBJ2-1; no reliable D call. There are 16 residues in the CDR3. CDR1 is SGHTA and CDR2 is FQGTGA in the germline V gene. V was cut by 1 base and J by 2 bases, with 12 bases left in between. The chain's CDR3 is CASSLKGGKPYNEQFF. The CDR3 DNA sequence: TGTGCCAGCAGCTTAAAAGGTGGCAAGCCCTACAATGAGCAGTTCTTC.

This clonotype was counted at least ten times. The chain uses TRBV28 and TRBJ1-1, with a possible D match to TRBD1 (5 bases). Germline-derived CDR1 and CDR2 are MDHEN and SYDVKM. This CDR3 region has 16 residues. V dropped 6 bases and J dropped 5 bases, with 22 bases sitting between them. The CDR3 region has the DNA TGTGCCAGCAGCCCATGGGGGACGGGGTCGGGGACTGAAGCTTTCTTT. Its protein product is CASSPWGTGSGTEAFF.